This is a list of T cell receptor beta chains from one sample in a study of response to subunit inactivated influenza vaccine. Using its own MiXCR run on the RT-PCR reads, TCRdb lists one record per CDR3 protein. The top ten hold 6% to 8% of the sample, which has about 700,000 distinct CDR3 sequences, approximately 15% seen once. Sequencing was performed on PBMCs from blood, taken about 14 days before vaccination. The receptors were sampled from a man in his forties or fifties who received an inactivated influenza vaccine. The CDR3 runs from the conserved cysteine through the conserved F or W. Fields, in order: V gene, clone size, J gene, D gene, CDR3 DNA, CDR3 protein. A D gene is named only where the DNA matches it firmly. Clone size appears in some rows only: once, few, many, or a class for an expanded clone.

V gene: TRBV5-6; clone size: few; J gene: TRBJ2-1; D gene: TRBD2; CDR3 DNA: TGTGCCAGCAGGTTGGGCGGGGGGGCTCGCTCCTACAATGAGCAGTTCTTC; CDR3 protein: CASRLGGGARSYNEQFF
V gene: TRBV5-1; clone size: .; J gene: TRBJ2-7; D gene: TRBD1; CDR3 DNA: TGCGCCAGCAGGAGAGGGACAGACAAGTACGAGCAGTACTTC; CDR3 protein: CASRRGTDKYEQYF
V gene: TRBV9; clone size: many; J gene: TRBJ2-3; D gene: TRBD2; CDR3 DNA: TGTGCCAGTAGTGTACTAGCGGGGAGCACAGATACGCAGTATTTT; CDR3 protein: CASSVLAGSTDTQYF
V gene: TRBV12-3/TRBV12-4; clone size: .; J gene: TRBJ2-5; D gene: .; CDR3 DNA: TGTGCCAGCAGTTTCGGCAGGGTCAGTGAGACCCAGTACTTC; CDR3 protein: CASSFGRVSETQYF
V gene: TRBV29-1; clone size: .; J gene: TRBJ2-5; D gene: .; CDR3 DNA: TGCAGCGTTCGGAGGGGGGCGTACCAAGAGACCCAGTACTTC; CDR3 protein: CSVRRGAYQETQYF
V gene: TRBV20-1; clone size: .; J gene: TRBJ2-5; D gene: .; CDR3 DNA: TGCAGTGCTACCCCGGGGTACCGGATGCCGGGGGAGACCCAGTACTTC; CDR3 protein: CSATPGYRMPGETQYF
V gene: TRBV9; clone size: .; J gene: TRBJ2-1; D gene: .; CDR3 DNA: TGTGCCAGCAGCGCCCAGGGTGAGCAGTTCTTC; CDR3 protein: CASSAQGEQFF
V gene: TRBV7-2; clone size: .; J gene: TRBJ1-1; D gene: .; CDR3 DNA: TGTGCCAGCAGACTCAGGGGCTGGGATGACACTGAAGCTTTCTTT; CDR3 protein: CASRLRGWDDTEAFF
V gene: TRBV15; clone size: few; J gene: TRBJ2-5; D gene: .; CDR3 DNA: TGTGCCACCAGCAGGAACGGGGAGACCCAGTACTTC; CDR3 protein: CATSRNGETQYF
V gene: TRBV6-2/TRBV6-3; clone size: few; J gene: TRBJ2-7; D gene: TRBD2; CDR3 DNA: TGTGCCAGCAGTTACGCGTCTAGCGGGCCGATGCAGCAGTACTTC; CDR3 protein: CASSYASSGPMQQYF
V gene: TRBV11-2; clone size: few; J gene: TRBJ2-3; D gene: TRBD1; CDR3 DNA: TGTGCCAGCAGCTTCCGTACGTACCGGGACAGGGGGCCAGATACGCAGTATTTT; CDR3 protein: CASSFRTYRDRGPDTQYF
V gene: TRBV29-1; clone size: many; J gene: TRBJ2-3; D gene: .; CDR3 DNA: TGCAGCGTTGATATTATGTCAGATACGCAGTATTTT; CDR3 protein: CSVDIMSDTQYF
V gene: TRBV27; clone size: .; J gene: TRBJ2-7; D gene: TRBD2; CDR3 DNA: TGTGCCAGCAGTGAATACGGGGCTAGCGGGATACAGTTCTCCTACGAGCAGTACTTC; CDR3 protein: CASSEYGASGIQFSYEQYF
V gene: TRBV3-1; clone size: few; J gene: TRBJ2-1; D gene: TRBD2; CDR3 DNA: TGTGCCAGCAGCCAAGGACTAGCGGGCAATGAGCAGTTCTTC; CDR3 protein: CASSQGLAGNEQFF
V gene: TRBV18; clone size: .; J gene: TRBJ2-1; D gene: TRBD1; CDR3 DNA: TGTGCCAGCTCACCAGGGGCGACAGGGAACAATGAGCAGTTCTTC; CDR3 protein: CASSPGATGNNEQFF
V gene: TRBV4-2; clone size: .; J gene: TRBJ1-2; D gene: .; CDR3 DNA: TGTGCCAGCAGCCAACGGGAGGAAAAAAACTATGGCTACACCTTC; CDR3 protein: CASSQREEKNYGYTF
V gene: TRBV29-1; clone size: few; J gene: TRBJ2-5; D gene: TRBD2; CDR3 DNA: TGCAGCGGTGAAAGCGGGAGGGCCGGTGAGACCCAGTACTTC; CDR3 protein: CSGESGRAGETQYF
V gene: TRBV18; clone size: .; J gene: TRBJ2-5; D gene: TRBD2; CDR3 DNA: TGTGCCAGCTCACCTATAGCGGGGGAGGAGACCCAGTACTTC; CDR3 protein: CASSPIAGEETQYF
V gene: TRBV20-1; clone size: .; J gene: TRBJ2-7; D gene: .; CDR3 DNA: TGCAGTGCTGGGAAATTCTCCGAGCAGTACTTC; CDR3 protein: CSAGKFSEQYF
V gene: TRBV2; clone size: few; J gene: TRBJ2-5; D gene: TRBD2; CDR3 DNA: TGTGCCAGCAGTGATAGGCTAGCGGGAGGTTTGGAGACCCAGTACTTC; CDR3 protein: CASSDRLAGGLETQYF
V gene: TRBV7-2; clone size: many; J gene: TRBJ2-5; D gene: .; CDR3 DNA: TGTGCCAGCAGCTTACTGGGGCTAGTCCAAGAGACCCAGTACTTC; CDR3 protein: CASSLLGLVQETQYF
V gene: TRBV7-9; clone size: many; J gene: TRBJ1-2; D gene: .; CDR3 DNA: TGTGCCAGCAGCTTAGCAGGATCGAATGGCTACACCTTC; CDR3 protein: CASSLAGSNGYTF
V gene: TRBV2; clone size: .; J gene: TRBJ1-2; D gene: TRBD1; CDR3 DNA: TGTGCCAGCAGTGAAGTGGGACAGGGCTTCGGTGGCTACACCTTC; CDR3 protein: CASSEVGQGFGGYTF
V gene: TRBV28; clone size: .; J gene: TRBJ2-1; D gene: TRBD2; CDR3 DNA: TGTGCCAGCAGTTTAGTTTGGGCGGGAGCGAATGAGCAGTTCTTC; CDR3 protein: CASSLVWAGANEQFF